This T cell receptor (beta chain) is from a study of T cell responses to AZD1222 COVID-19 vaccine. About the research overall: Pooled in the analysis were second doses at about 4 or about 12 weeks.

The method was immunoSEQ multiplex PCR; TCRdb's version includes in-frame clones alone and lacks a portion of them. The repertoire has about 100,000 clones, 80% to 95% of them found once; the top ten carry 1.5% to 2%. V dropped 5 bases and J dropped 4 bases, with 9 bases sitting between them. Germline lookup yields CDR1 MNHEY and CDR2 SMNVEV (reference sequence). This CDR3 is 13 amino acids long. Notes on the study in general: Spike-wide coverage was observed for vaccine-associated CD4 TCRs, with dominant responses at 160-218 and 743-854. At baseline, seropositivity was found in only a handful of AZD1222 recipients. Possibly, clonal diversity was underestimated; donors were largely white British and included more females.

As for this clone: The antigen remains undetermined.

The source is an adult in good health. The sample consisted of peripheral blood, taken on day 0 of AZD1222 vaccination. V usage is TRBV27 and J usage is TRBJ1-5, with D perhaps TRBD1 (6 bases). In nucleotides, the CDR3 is TGTGCCAGCAGTCGACAGGAGAATCAGCCCCAGCATTTT. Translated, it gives CASSRQENQPQHF.